The clone carrying this T cell receptor (beta chain) occurred many times. CDR3 size: 15 residues. CDR1 and CDR2 (germline): SGHVS, FNYEAQ. V was clipped by 5 bases and J by 2 bases, with 13 bases between them. TCRdb reanalysed the reads using MiXCR and keeps one entry per CDR3 protein. The sample gives just under 550,000 distinct CDR3 sequences, approximately 25% of which show up once; less than 15% is in the top ten. The record originates from a study of T cell repertoires in cytomegalovirus infection. V usage is TRBV7-6 and J usage is TRBJ1-3; no clear D gene. Sample: PBMCs. The sequence was obtained from a human donor in good health (CMV status not recorded). Some clones in this sample may be carry-over from other donors' samples. CDR3 loop: CASSPSPGTGNTIYF. The CDR3 bases are TGTGCCAGCAGCCCGAGTCCGGGGACTGGAAACACCATATATTTT.